These 27 T cell receptor beta chains were all obtained from the same sample, sequenced in a study of cytomegalovirus exposure and HLA in healthy donors. The PCR made use of 60 Vbeta and 13 Jbeta primers. Some clones are missing from TCRdb's copy, which holds only in-frame ones; the method was immunoSEQ multiplex PCR. The sample shows some 160,000 clones, approximately 80% of them seen only once. Sample: PBMCs. The receptors here all came from a woman aged 25 to 39 in good health and CMV-seronegative.

This sequence joins TRBV10-3 and TRBJ1-1; 9 positions match TRBD1. Trimming took 4 bases from V and 6 from J; bases not matched to a gene: 9. CDR1 and CDR2 from the germline V gene are ENHRY and SYGVKD. This CDR3 has 15 residues. The CDR3 spells CAISGPGQGSAEAFF. Written as DNA, the CDR3 is TGTGCCATCAGTGGACCGGGACAGGGTAGCGCTGAAGCTTTCTTT.

The rearrangement joins TRBV9 to TRBJ2-3; 7 nucleotides agree with TRBD2. The J segment lost 5 bases and the V segment lost 0 bases, leaving 6 bases of the junction unmatched. CDR3 size: 15 residues. Germline V gene data show CDR1 as SGDLS and CDR2 as YYNGEE. The CDR3 sequence: CASSVGGGYGDTQYF. The DNA of the CDR3 is TGTGCCAGCAGCGTAGGGGGGGGGTACGGAGATACGCAGTATTTT.

This clone has just a few counts. This rearrangement joins TRBV10-3 to TRBJ2-7; 9 bases fit TRBD1. This CDR3 has 15 residues. Germline V gives CDR1 ENHRY, CDR2 SYGVKD. After removal of 2 bases from V and 1 base from J, the junction contained 3 bases not matched to a gene. CDR3 loop: CAISERGQGSYEQYF. CDR3 in DNA: TGTGCCATCAGTGAGAGGGGACAGGGATCCTACGAGCAGTACTTC.

The rearrangement joins TRBV19 to TRBJ2-7; a possible D gene is TRBD1 (7 bases). Germline V gene data show CDR1 as LNHDA and CDR2 as SQIVND (reference sequence). CDR3 length equals 13 residues. V was clipped by 6 bases and J by 3 bases, with 12 bases between them. The CDR3 DNA follows: TGTGCCAGTAGAGCAGGGGGGAGCTACGAGCAGTACTTC. Its translation is CASRAGGSYEQYF.

The rearrangement uses TRBV2 and TRBJ2-1; 8 nucleotides line up with TRBD2. Germline V lookup: CDR1 SNHLY, CDR2 FYNNEI. This CDR3 has 17 amino acids. The J segment lost 5 bases and the V segment lost 7 bases, leaving 16 bases of the junction unmatched. Here the CDR3 reads CASIRLSLGLAHNEQFF. The CDR3 nucleotides read TGTGCCAGCATACGATTGTCTCTAGGACTAGCTCACAATGAGCAGTTCTTC.

The chain carries TRBV7-2 and TRBJ2-2; tentative D call: TRBD1 (5 bases). CDR1 and CDR2 from the germline V gene are SGHTA and FQGNSA. This CDR3 has 13 residues. V was pared by 5 bases and J by 6 bases, with 10 bases between. The CDR3: CASSPQGAGELFF. Written as DNA, the CDR3 is TGTGCCAGCAGCCCTCAGGGTGCCGGGGAGCTGTTTTTT.

The chain recombines TRBV28 with TRBJ1-5, with TRBD1 matching over 7 bases. The CDR3 runs 14 residues. CDR1 is MDHEN, CDR2 SYDVKM, per germline. V gave up 6 bases and J gave up 4 bases; unmatched junction bases: 6. CDR3 coding DNA: TGTGCCAGCAGCCGGGGACAGAGGAATCAGCCCCAGCATTTT. It yields the protein CASSRGQRNQPQHF.

The chain couples TRBV5-1 to TRBJ2-1; a weak D match, TRBD2 (5 bases). Trimming removed 0 bases at V and 2 bases at J, with 9 bases between. Germline CDR1 SGHRS, CDR2 YFSETQ. The CDR3 loop spans 15 amino acids. Here the CDR3 DNA reads TGCGCCAGCAGCTTGGTTGACGGGACCTACAATGAGCAGTTCTTC. Its translation: CASSLVDGTYNEQFF.

This chain links TRBV7-9 with TRBJ2-2, with a tentative D call TRBD1 (5 bases). The germline V and J ends were trimmed by 5 bases and 7 bases, with 11 bases remaining between them. Germline V gives CDR1 SEHNR, CDR2 FQNEAQ (reference sequence). The CDR3 sequence is 13 residues long. The CDR3 loop reads CASSAAGFGELFF. CDR3 bases: TGTGCCAGCAGCGCAGCAGGGTTCGGGGAGCTGTTTTTT.

This chain joins TRBV18 and TRBJ1-2, with 10 bases matching TRBD1. The germline V gene has CDR1 KGHSH and CDR2 LQKENI. V lost 6 bases, J lost 3 bases, and 4 bases stayed unmatched. The CDR3 totals 14 residues. The CDR3 loop reads CASSETGGYYGYTF. CDR3 bases: TGTGCCAGCTCGGAGACAGGGGGCTACTATGGCTACACCTTC.

This chain links TRBV7-2 with TRBJ2-7; D remains ambiguous. V gave up 5 bases and J gave up 9 bases, with 14 bases separating them. The CDR3 is 12 residues long. Germline CDR1 and CDR2: SGHTA and FQGNSA. The CDR3 loop reads CASSPNELRQYF. The CDR3 DNA sequence: TGTGCCAGCAGCCCTAACGAGCTGCGGCAGTACTTC. The variable domain in full, with the rest retrieved from reference TRBV7-2 and TRBJ2-7, is GAGVSQSPSNKVTEKGKDVELRCDPISGHTALYWYRQSLGQGLEFLIYFQGNSAPDKSGLPSDRFSAERTGGSVSTLTIQRTQQEDSAVYLCASSPNELRQYFGPGTRLTVT.

J is TRBJ1-5 and V is TRBV19; D call uncertain. Trimming shortened V by 6 bases and J by 4 bases, and 7 bases separated the two germline ends. From germline, CDR1 is LNHDA and CDR2 SQIVND (reference sequence). The length of the CDR3 is 12 residues. The CDR3 sequence: CASSPRNQPQHF. CDR3 DNA: TGTGCCAGTAGCCCCAGGAATCAGCCCCAGCATTTT.

This sequence joins TRBV2 and TRBJ1-3; D is perhaps TRBD1 (5 bases). Trimming cost V 6 bases and J 0 bases, with 9 bases left between them. From germline, CDR1 is SNHLY and CDR2 FYNNEI. The length of the CDR3 is 14 residues. CDR3 residues: CASRGGYSGNTIYF. Written as DNA, the CDR3 is TGTGCCAGCAGGGGGGGATACTCTGGAAACACCATATATTTT.

This clone was seen more than once but under ten times. This rearrangement joins TRBV15 to TRBJ2-7, with 12 bases fitting TRBD2. Trimming took 9 bases from V and 4 from J; bases not matched to a gene: 10. Germline V gives CDR1 LNHNV, CDR2 YYDKDF (reference sequence). This CDR3 is built from 15 residues. In DNA, the CDR3 is TGTGCCACTTCTAGCGGGAGGGCCTCAAAATACGAGCAGTACTTC. Its protein is CATSSGRASKYEQYF.

V is TRBV5-8 and J is TRBJ2-5; 8 nucleotides agree with TRBD1. Germline CDR1 and CDR2: SGHTS and YDEGEE. The junction had 17 bases not matched to a gene; V was cut back by 0 bases and J by 4 bases. The CDR3 loop spans 19 amino acids. Written as DNA, the CDR3 is TGTGCCAGCAGCTTGGGGGACAGGATAAATTGGATGGTGGCAGAGACCCAGTACTTC. Translating gives CASSLGDRINWMVAETQYF.

The chain combines TRBV18 with TRBJ1-4; D unresolved. Germline V gene lookup returns CDR1 KGHSH and CDR2 LQKENI. V lost 7 bases, J lost 0 bases, and 9 bases lay in between. The CDR3 length is 14 residues. CDR3 protein: CASYENPTNEKLFF. In nucleotides, the CDR3 is TGTGCCAGCTATGAGAACCCAACTAATGAAAAACTGTTTTTT.

This chain uses TRBV5-1 with TRBJ1-4; D is perhaps TRBD1 (6 bases). The CDR3 is 17 amino acids. Germline V gene sequence: CDR1 SGHRS, CDR2 YFSETQ. V was shortened by 0 bases and J by 3 bases, with 15 bases between the two germline ends. The CDR3 sequence: CASSLGFGGAANEKLFF. The CDR3 region has the DNA TGCGCCAGCAGCTTGGGTTTTGGGGGGGCGGCTAATGAAAAACTGTTTTTT. The variable domain in full, completed from reference TRBV5-1 and TRBJ1-4, reads KAGVTQTPRYLIKTRGQQVTLSCSPISGHRSVSWYQQTPGQGLQFLFEYFSETQRNKGNFPGRFSGRQFSNSRSEMNVSTLELGDSALYLCASSLGFGGAANEKLFFGSGTQLSVL.

Note on this clone: Different DNA sequences within this sample yield the same CDR3. The V and J genes are TRBV5-6 and TRBJ2-7, with TRBD1 matching 7 bases. The CDR3 is 16 amino acids. Germline V gene sequence: CDR1 SGHDT, CDR2 YYEEEE. With V trimmed by 3 bases and J by 0 bases, 9 bases remained unmatched. The CDR3, as DNA: TGTGCCAGCAGCTGGGCAACCGGGACAGTCTCCTACGAGCAGTACTTC. Protein: CASSWATGTVSYEQYF.

This sequence joins TRBV5-4 and TRBJ2-1; 7 nucleotides line up with TRBD1. J lost 6 bases, V lost 5 bases, and 14 bases had no gene match. The CDR3 totals 16 residues. CDR1 SGHNT and CDR2 YYREEE come from the germline V gene (reference sequence). The CDR3 is CASRPGQGGAFNEQFF. Here the CDR3 DNA reads TGTGCCAGCAGACCTGGCCAAGGGGGCGCATTCAATGAGCAGTTCTTC.

The chain links TRBV30 to TRBJ2-7, with D maybe TRBD1 (6 bases). The length of the CDR3 is 13 residues. Germline V gives CDR1 GTSNPN, CDR2 SVGIG (reference sequence). The V and J ends lost 0 bases and 5 bases respectively, with 11 bases between them. The CDR3, as DNA: TGTGCCTGGAGTGTACTGGCAGGGGACGAGCAGTACTTC. Translated, it gives CAWSVLAGDEQYF.

The chain is built from TRBV7-2 and TRBJ1-2; 8 nucleotides match TRBD1. CDR1 and CDR2 from the germline V gene are SGHTA and FQGNSA. Unmatched junction bases numbered 7, after V lost 5 bases and J lost 8 bases. CDR3 length equals 13 residues. This chain's CDR3 is CASSTGTGPGYTF. The CDR3 nucleotides are TGTGCCAGCAGCACCGGGACAGGTCCCGGCTACACCTTC.

Turning to this clone: Other DNA sequences in this specimen translate into the identical CDR3. The chain recombines TRBV5-1 with TRBJ2-3; 8 nucleotides align to TRBD2. Per the germline V gene, CDR1 is SGHRS and CDR2 is YFSETQ. The CDR3 length is 15 residues. V lost 0 bases and J lost 3; bases outside the gene matches: 3. This CDR3 reads CASSLGLAGTDTQYF. CDR3 bases: TGCGCCAGCAGCTTGGGGCTAGCGGGTACAGATACGCAGTATTTT.

The rearrangement joins TRBV4-1 to TRBJ1-1, with 8 bases matching TRBD1. The germline V gene encodes CDR1 MGHRA and CDR2 YSYEKL. CDR3 length equals 18 residues. V was clipped by 0 bases and J by 3 bases; unmatched bases: 12. DNA for the CDR3: TGCGCCAGCAGCCAAGATAGTCGGGCAGGGGGCTACGACACTGAAGCTTTCTTT. This translates into CASSQDSRAGGYDTEAFF.

In nucleotides, the CDR3 is TGTGCCAGCACGCGGCTCCAGACTAGCGGTTACACCGGGGAGCTGTTTTTT. This encodes CASTRLQTSGYTGELFF. J is TRBJ2-2 and V is TRBV7-2, with TRBD2 matching over 9 bases. Trimming removed 7 bases from V and 3 bases from J; junction bases left unmatched: 12. From germline, CDR1 is SGHTA and CDR2 FQGNSA. The CDR3 runs 17 residues.

The rearrangement joins TRBV7-9 to TRBJ2-7, with D maybe TRBD2 (6 bases). V was clipped by 1 base and J by 6 bases, with 10 bases between them. CDR1 is SEHNR, CDR2 FQNEAQ, per germline (reference sequence). The CDR3 runs 13 residues. The CDR3 loop reads CASSLGLVGEQYF. In nucleotides, the CDR3 is TGTGCCAGCAGCTTAGGACTAGTTGGCGAGCAGTACTTC.

This clone was picked up a small number of times. The chain has TRBV10-3 and TRBJ2-7; D not certain. The ends were cut back, 1 base at V and 0 bases at J, with 7 bases in the middle. The length of the CDR3 is 14 residues. The germline V gene has CDR1 ENHRY and CDR2 SYGVKD. The CDR3 region is CAISEYTRSYEQYF. CDR3 DNA: TGTGCCATCAGTGAGTACACCCGCTCCTACGAGCAGTACTTC.

This CDR3 reads CASSFLKRGAWAEAFF. The CDR3 coding sequence is TGTGCCAGCAGCTTTTTGAAGCGGGGAGCTTGGGCTGAAGCTTTCTTT. The rearrangement links TRBV7-6 to TRBJ1-1; D not resolved. CDR1 SGHVS and CDR2 FNYEAQ come from the germline V gene. Trimming cost V 3 bases and J 6 bases, with 20 bases left between them. This CDR3 contains 16 residues.